This T cell receptor (beta chain) was obtained from a study of CD8 T cells in Susac syndrome. Sequencing of TCR beta, carried out with a high-throughput approach, was applied to CD8+ and CD4+ T cells from the blood. Trimming removed 3 bases from V and 2 bases from J; junction bases left unmatched: 8. Germline CDR1 is DFQATT and CDR2 is SNEGSKA (reference sequence). This CDR3 has 15 residues. Reverse transcription used 0.5 to 1 ug RNA and random hexamers. TCRdb independently ran MiXCR on the immunoSEQ multiplex PCR reads; one entry per CDR3 protein. The repertoire holds approximately 230,000 distinct CDR3 sequences, with 93% as singletons.

This rearrangement joins TRBV20-1 to TRBJ2-7; TRBD1 matches 9 bases. The receptor comes from a human donor with multiple sclerosis. Sequenced: CD4+ T cells from PBMCs. In DNA, the CDR3 is TGCAGTGCTAGTCCCGTACAGGGGGCCACCTACGAGCAGTACTTC. It codes for CSASPVQGATYEQYF.